This TCR beta chain derives from a study of T cell changes during pregnancy in multiple sclerosis. The trim removed 1 base at V and 8 bases at J, leaving 4 bases unmatched. CDR1 and CDR2 (germline): SEHNR, FQNEAQ (reference sequence). The CDR3 is made up of 13 amino acids. About this clone itself: The sample carries other DNA sequences with the same CDR3.

The protocol was immunoSEQ multiplex PCR, while the TCRdb copy is restricted to in-frame clones and leaves out a portion. The data contain about 75,000 clones, 89% of them singletons. The specimen comprised peripheral blood, sampled in the first trimester of pregnancy. The TCR was taken from a female donor in good health, enrolled as a control in a pregnancy study. The chain links TRBV7-9 to TRBJ1-2, with 7 bases that match TRBD1. CDR3 residues: CASSLGQGYGYTF. CDR3 coding DNA: TGTGCCAGCAGCTTAGGACAGGGATACGGCTACACCTTC.